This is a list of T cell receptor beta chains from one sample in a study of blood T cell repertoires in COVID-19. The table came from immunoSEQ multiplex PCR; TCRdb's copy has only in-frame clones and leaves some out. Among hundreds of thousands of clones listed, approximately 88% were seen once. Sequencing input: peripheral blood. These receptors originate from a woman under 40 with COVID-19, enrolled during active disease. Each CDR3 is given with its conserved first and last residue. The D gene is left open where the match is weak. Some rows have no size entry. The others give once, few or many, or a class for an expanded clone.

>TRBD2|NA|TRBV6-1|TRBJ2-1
TGTGCCAGCAGTGAAGGGGGGGGACGGTACAATGAGCAGTTCTTC
CASSEGGGRYNEQFF
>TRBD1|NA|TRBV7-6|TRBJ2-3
TGTGCCAGCAGCGTCACCCCAGACAGGGGGCGTAGTACGCAGTATTTT
CASSVTPDRGRSTQYF
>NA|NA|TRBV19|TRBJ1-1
TGTGCCAGTAGTTCCCAGGGCATGAACACTGAAGCTTTCTTT
CASSSQGMNTEAFF
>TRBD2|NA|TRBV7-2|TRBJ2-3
TGTGCCAGCAGCCTATTAGCGGGAGGCGAATATACGCAGTATTTT
CASSLLAGGEYTQYF
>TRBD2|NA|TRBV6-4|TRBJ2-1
TGTGCCAGCAGTGAGGAAGCGGGGGGTTACAATGAGCAGTTCTTC
CASSEEAGGYNEQFF
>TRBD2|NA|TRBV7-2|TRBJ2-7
TGTGCCAGCAGCGAATATCGGGGGGGCGTCTACGAGCAGTACTTC
CASSEYRGGVYEQYF
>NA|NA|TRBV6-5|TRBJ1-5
TGTGCCAGCAGTTACTCCCAGGTTGGCAGGCCCCAGCATTTT
CASSYSQVGRPQHF
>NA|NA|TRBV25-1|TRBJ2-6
TGTGCCAGCAGCCGGAGCTCTGGGGCCAACGTCCTGACTTTC
CASSRSSGANVLTF
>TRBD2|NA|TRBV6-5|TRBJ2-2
TGTGCCAGCACTAGGCTAGCGGGGACCGGGGAGCTGTTTTTT
CASTRLAGTGELFF
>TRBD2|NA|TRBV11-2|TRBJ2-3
TGTGCCAGCAGCTTAGGTTGGACTAGCGGGGGGGGGCAGTATTTT
CASSLGWTSGGGQYF
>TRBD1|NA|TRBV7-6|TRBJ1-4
TGTGCCAGCAGCTTGAGGCGGGACAGGGATGAAAAACTGTTTTTT
CASSLRRDRDEKLFF
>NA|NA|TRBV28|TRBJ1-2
TGTGCCAGCAGTTTATCTTCTTATGGCTACACCTTC
CASSLSSYGYTF
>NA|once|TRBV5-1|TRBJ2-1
TGCGCCAGCAGCTTGGTTTCTAGCCGACGCTCCTACAATGAGCAGTTCTTC
CASSLVSSRRSYNEQFF
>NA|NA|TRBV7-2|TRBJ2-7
TGTGCCAGCAGCTTAGAACTGGACAGTTTCTACGAGCAGTACTTC
CASSLELDSFYEQYF
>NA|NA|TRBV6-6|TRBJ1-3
TGTGCCAGCAGTTATTTTCCAGGGGACGGAAACACCATATATTTT
CASSYFPGDGNTIYF
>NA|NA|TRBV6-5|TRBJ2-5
TGTGCCAGTGAGACTAGTTCGCAAGAGACCCAGTACTTC
CASETSSQETQYF
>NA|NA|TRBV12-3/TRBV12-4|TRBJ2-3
TGTGCCAGCAGTCTCTCCAGCACAGATACGCAGTATTTT
CASSLSSTDTQYF
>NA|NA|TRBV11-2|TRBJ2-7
TGTGCCAGCAGCAAAGAAACAGTGAACGAGCAGTACTTC
CASSKETVNEQYF
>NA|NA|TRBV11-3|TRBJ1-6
TGTGCCAGCAGCCCCGAGGGAAGTTCACCCCTCCACTTT
CASSPEGSSPLHF
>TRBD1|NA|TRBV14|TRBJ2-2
TGTGCCAGCACCCGCGACAGGGCAGGAGCCGGGGAGCTGTTTTTT
CASTRDRAGAGELFF
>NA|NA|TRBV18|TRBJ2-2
TGTGCCAGCTCACCAGGCAGTGTCACCGGGGAGCTGTTTTTT
CASSPGSVTGELFF
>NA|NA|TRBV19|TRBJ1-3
TGTGCCAGTAGTATAGACCGGGACAACTCTGGAAACACCATATATTTT
CASSIDRDNSGNTIYF
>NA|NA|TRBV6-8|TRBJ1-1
TGTGCCAGCAGTTCCCCGGGCAGGGCGGGGGACACTGAAGCTTTCTTT
CASSSPGRAGDTEAFF
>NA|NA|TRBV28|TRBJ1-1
TGTGCCAGCAGCAGCCTGACAGGCTTGAACACTGAAGCTTTCTTT
CASSSLTGLNTEAFF
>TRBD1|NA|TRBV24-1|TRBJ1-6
TGTGCCACCAGTGATCGGACAGGCTTACCCCTCCACTTT
CATSDRTGLPLHF
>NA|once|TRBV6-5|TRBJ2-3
TGTGCCAGCAGTTACGGGCGGGGTTGGACAGATACGCAGTATTTT
CASSYGRGWTDTQYF
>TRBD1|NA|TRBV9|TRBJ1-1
TGTGCCAGCAGCGCAAGAGGAGTACAGGGGGCTGAAGCTTTCTTT
CASSARGVQGAEAFF
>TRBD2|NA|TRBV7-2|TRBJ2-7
TGTGCCAGCAGCTTCATACCCACCGTGGGGAGGGGATCCTACGAGCAGTACTTC
CASSFIPTVGRGSYEQYF
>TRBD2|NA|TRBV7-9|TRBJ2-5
TGTGCCAGCAGCTTTTTAGCGGGGGGGCCGGTTGAGACCCAGTACTTC
CASSFLAGGPVETQYF
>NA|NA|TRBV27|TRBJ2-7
TGTGCCAGCAAAGGACCCAGGGGACACTACGAGCAGTACTTC
CASKGPRGHYEQYF
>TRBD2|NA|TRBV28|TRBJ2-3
TGTGCCAGCAGTTTATCGGCTAGCGGGGGGGCCGGAACGCAGTATTTT
CASSLSASGGAGTQYF
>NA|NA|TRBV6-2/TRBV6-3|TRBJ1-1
TGTGCCAGCAGTTACAGAAGGACAGAAGAAGCTTTCTTT
CASSYRRTEEAFF
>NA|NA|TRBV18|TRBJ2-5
TGTGCCAGCTCCCCCACGAGGGAGACCCAGTACTTC
CASSPTRETQYF
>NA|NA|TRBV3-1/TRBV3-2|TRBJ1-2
TGTGCCAGCAGCCATGGCAGGGCCAATAACTATGGCTACACCTTC
CASSHGRANNYGYTF
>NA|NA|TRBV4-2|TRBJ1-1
TGTGCCAGCAGCCAAATCGAGGGCCACCAGGTCTCGCGGGGGGGCAACACTGAAGCTTTCTTT
CASSQIEGHQVSRGGNTEAFF
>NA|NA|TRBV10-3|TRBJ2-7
TGTGCCATCGGGTCAGGGGTCCACGAGCAGTACTTC
CAIGSGVHEQYF
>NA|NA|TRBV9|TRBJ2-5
TGTGCCAGCAGCGTAGGCGGGGAGGAGACCCAGTACTTC
CASSVGGEETQYF
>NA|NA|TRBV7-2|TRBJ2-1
TGTGCCAGCAGCTTAGGCTCGACAGGTTACAATGAGCAGTTCTTC
CASSLGSTGYNEQFF
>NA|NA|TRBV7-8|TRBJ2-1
TGTGCCAGCAGCTTCGCGACTCACTATGAGCAGTTCTTC
CASSFATHYEQFF
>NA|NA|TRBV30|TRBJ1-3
TGTGCCTGGAGCGGGGGTGTAGTGTCTGGAAACACCATATATTTT
CAWSGGVVSGNTIYF
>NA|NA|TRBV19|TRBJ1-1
TGTGCCAGTAGTCTCCTGACAGGCTTGAACACTGAAGCTTTCTTT
CASSLLTGLNTEAFF
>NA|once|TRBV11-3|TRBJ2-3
TGTGCCAGCAGCGGGAGGGGGTCTTTTCACACAGATACGCAGTATTTT
CASSGRGSFHTDTQYF
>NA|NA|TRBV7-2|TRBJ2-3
TGTGCCAGCAGCTTAGGGGGGGGCGGGAATCCAGATACGCAGTATTTT
CASSLGGGGNPDTQYF
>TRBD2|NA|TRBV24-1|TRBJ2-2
TGTGCCACCAGTGATTTGTGGGCGGGAGCCGACACCGGGGAGCTGTTTTTT
CATSDLWAGADTGELFF
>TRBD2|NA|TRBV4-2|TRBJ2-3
TGTGCCAGCAGCCAGGGACTAGCGGACCGTCTAGTCGGCACAGATACGCAGTATTTT
CASSQGLADRLVGTDTQYF
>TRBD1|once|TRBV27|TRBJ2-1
TGTGCCAGCAGTCTCGACAGGGACAATGAGCAGTTCTTC
CASSLDRDNEQFF
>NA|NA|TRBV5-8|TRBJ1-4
TGTGCCAGCAGCCGTCAGATTCAGAGGGGGGGTAGGTCGGAACTGTTTTTT
CASSRQIQRGGRSELFF
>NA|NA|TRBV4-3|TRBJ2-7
TGCGCCAGCAGCCAAGCCCACCCTTCAGATACCTACGAGCAGTACTTC
CASSQAHPSDTYEQYF
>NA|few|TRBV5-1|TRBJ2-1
TGCGCCAGCAGTTTAGAGGTTAGCTCCTACAATGAGCAGTTCTTC
CASSLEVSSYNEQFF
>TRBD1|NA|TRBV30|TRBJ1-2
TGTGCCTGGAGTCGGGACAGGGTTTATGGCTACACCTTC
CAWSRDRVYGYTF
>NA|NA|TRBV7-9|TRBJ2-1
TGTGCCAGCAGCCCAGACCCCAGCGGGCGTGAGCAGTTCTTC
CASSPDPSGREQFF
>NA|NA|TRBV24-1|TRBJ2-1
TGTGCCACCAGTGATTCCCGAGGTTACAATGAGCAGTTCTTC
CATSDSRGYNEQFF